Each of the 30 T cell receptor beta chains below was sequenced from the same sample in a study of Graves' ophthalmopathy and Graves' hyperthyroidism. TCR beta CDR3 regions were amplified from RNA transcripts. First-round RT-PCR with HTBI primers preceded a second-round multiplex PCR. TCRdb used MiXCR to reprocess the multiplex PCR reads, holding one entry per CDR3 protein. The sample contains 500,000 to 700,000 distinct CDR3 sequences, 22% of which appear only once. The sequenced sample consisted of peripheral blood. All receptors derive from a woman under 30 with stable Graves' hyperthyroidism. Some clones in this sample may be carry-over from other donors' samples.

The chain carries TRBV12-3 or TRBV12-4 and TRBJ1-1, with D maybe TRBD1 (5 bases). V lost 4 bases, J lost 6 bases, and 18 bases lay in between. This CDR3 spans 15 amino acids. For the CDR3, the DNA is TGTGCCAGCAGTTACTTAATCGGGCGAGGGGCTGAAGCTTTCTTT. It encodes CASSYLIGRGAEAFF.

This clonotype was counted ten times or more. The V gene is TRBV4-1, the J gene TRBJ2-7; 10 positions agree with TRBD1. The length of the CDR3 is 16 residues. V was pared by 2 bases and J by 3 bases, with 7 bases of the junction left unmatched. Germline CDR1 reads MGHRA; CDR2 reads YSYEKL. CDR3 region: CASSQWTGGGVYEQYF. For the CDR3, the DNA is TGCGCCAGCAGCCAATGGACAGGGGGTGGTGTCTACGAGCAGTACTTC.

The chain combines TRBV15 with TRBJ2-5; D tentatively reads TRBD1 or TRBD2 (6 bases each). In germline, CDR1 is LNHNV, CDR2 YYDKDF (reference sequence). The V and J ends lost 1 base and 3 bases respectively, with 15 bases between them. The CDR3 is 16 amino acids. The CDR3 loop is CATSRVEGGWKETQYF. The DNA of the CDR3 is TGTGCCACCAGCAGAGTCGAGGGGGGATGGAAAGAGACCCAGTACTTC.

The chain carries TRBV24-1 and TRBJ2-3; 7 nucleotides align to TRBD2. There are 19 residues in the CDR3. Trimming cost V 3 bases and J 2 bases; bases outside gene matches: 16. The germline V gene encodes CDR1 KGHDR and CDR2 SFDVKD. CDR3 sequence reads: CATSDPPGGHGETTDTQYF. CDR3 nucleotides: TGTGCCACCAGTGATCCCCCGGGAGGACATGGCGAGACCACAGATACGCAGTATTTT.

The chain recombines TRBV5-1 with TRBJ2-6; no clear D. Trimming cost V 4 bases and J 0 bases, with 17 bases left between them. The CDR3 has 18 amino acids. Germline CDR1 reads SGHRS; CDR2 reads YFSETQ. DNA of the CDR3: TGCGCCAGCAGCCCCCCCGGAAGGGTCCGCTCTGGGGCCAACGTCCTGACTTTC. Translation gives CASSPPGRVRSGANVLTF.

In its sample, this clonotype was seen a few times. The genes are TRBV28 and TRBJ1-2; TRBD1 agrees at 9 bases. Germline V lookup: CDR1 MDHEN, CDR2 SYDVKM. Trimming removed 6 bases from V and 5 bases from J; junction bases left unmatched: 10. The length of the CDR3 is 15 residues. This chain's CDR3 is CASSFQLGQGYGYTF. The CDR3 DNA reads TGTGCCAGCAGCTTTCAACTGGGACAGGGTTATGGCTACACCTTC.

This clonotype was seen ten or more times. J is TRBJ2-5 and V is TRBV28, with D perhaps TRBD2 (6 bases). The CDR3 sequence is 15 residues long. The germline V gene has CDR1 MDHEN and CDR2 SYDVKM. Trimming left V 2 bases short and J 5 bases short, with 15 bases between. CDR3 bases: TGTGCCAGCAGTTTAAAGCCGGGAGAGGAGGAGACCCAGTACTTC. Translating gives CASSLKPGEEETQYF.

This clonotype was observed a handful of times. The chain links TRBV6-1 to TRBJ2-7, with D hard to call. This CDR3 comprises 14 residues. The germline V gene has CDR1 MNHNS and CDR2 SASEGT. The V end was cut by 0 bases, the J end by 4 bases, with 10 bases between. CDR3 nucleotides: TGTGCCAGCAGTGAAGCGCCCCGACTGTACGAGCAGTACTTC. Translating gives CASSEAPRLYEQYF.

This clonotype was found many times. This sequence joins TRBV30 and TRBJ2-7; 15 positions agree with TRBD2. This CDR3 comprises 18 residues. Per the germline V gene, CDR1 is GTSNPN and CDR2 is SVGIG (reference sequence). With 0 bases clipped from V and 5 bases from J, the junction kept 11 bases outside the gene matches. CDR3 in amino acids: CAWSVRPGLAGGRNEQYF. The CDR3 region has the DNA TGTGCCTGGAGTGTACGGCCGGGACTAGCGGGGGGCAGGAACGAGCAGTACTTC.

This chain uses TRBV12-3 or TRBV12-4 with TRBJ2-5; D is unresolved. V was shortened by 5 bases and J by 5 bases, with 9 bases between the two germline ends. This CDR3 is built from 12 residues. CDR3 loop: CASSKTMETQYF. CDR3 sequence (DNA): TGTGCCAGCAGTAAGACCATGGAGACCCAGTACTTC.

This clonotype was picked up many times. The DNA for the CDR3 is TGTGCCAGCAGTCATGTGTTGGACAATCAGCCCCAGCATTTT. This sequence encodes CASSHVLDNQPQHF. V usage is TRBV6-5 and J usage is TRBJ1-5; D remains unclear. V dropped 5 bases and J dropped 3 bases, with 11 bases sitting between them. The CDR3 consists of 14 residues. CDR1 MNHEY and CDR2 SVGAGI come from the germline V gene.

This clonotype was seen repeatedly, ten times or more. J is TRBJ2-7 and V is TRBV12-3 or TRBV12-4, with 9 bases that match TRBD2. J gave up 0 bases and V 2 bases, and 8 bases lay outside the gene matches. This CDR3 spans 17 amino acids. The CDR3: CASSLRPTSGYSYEQYF. The CDR3 coding sequence is TGTGCCAGCAGTTTAAGGCCGACTAGCGGATACTCCTACGAGCAGTACTTC.

At least ten counts were recorded for this clonotype. This chain joins TRBV11-3 and TRBJ1-3; perhaps TRBD1 as D (5 bases). Trimming took off 4 bases at V and 4 bases at J, with 14 bases between the two ends. The CDR3 has 15 amino acids. Germline lookup yields CDR1 SGHNT and CDR2 YENEEA. CDR3 coding DNA: TGTGCCAGCAGCTCCTCCGGGGGTATCGGAAACACCATATATTTT. It is translated as CASSSSGGIGNTIYF.

This chain connects TRBV12-3 or TRBV12-4 to TRBJ2-7; TRBD1 aligns across 8 bases. With V trimmed by 6 bases and J by 3 bases, 7 bases remained unmatched. The CDR3 sequence is 14 residues long. Written as DNA, the CDR3 is TGTGCCAGCAGACTTGGACAGGGAGACTACGAGCAGTACTTC. The encoded protein is CASRLGQGDYEQYF.

Ten or more counts support this clonotype. The rearrangement uses TRBV6-1 and TRBJ2-2; the D gene is possibly TRBD2 (6 bases). The length of the CDR3 is 17 residues. Germline values: CDR1 MNHNS, CDR2 SASEGT. The V end was cut by 2 bases, the J end by 1 base, with 14 bases between. CDR3 DNA sequence: TGTGCCAGCAGTGAATCCCTCGGGGGAGGGAACACCGGGGAGCTGTTTTTT. Its protein is CASSESLGGGNTGELFF.

There are many counts of this clonotype. This rearrangement joins TRBV20-1 to TRBJ1-1; 7 bases fit TRBD1. The length of the CDR3 is 12 residues. With 7 bases clipped from V and 1 base from J, the junction kept 3 bases outside the gene matches. Looked up from germline, CDR1 is DFQATT and CDR2 is SNEGSKA (reference sequence). DNA of the CDR3: TGCAGTGTGGACAGGAGGAACACTGAAGCTTTCTTT. Translating it yields CSVDRRNTEAFF.

The J gene is TRBJ1-1, the V gene TRBV19, with 8 bases matching TRBD1. With 3 bases clipped from V and 3 bases from J, the junction kept 3 bases outside the gene matches. This CDR3 has 14 amino acids. In germline, CDR1 is LNHDA, CDR2 SQIVND (reference sequence). CDR3: CASSIQQGDTEAFF. In DNA, the CDR3 is TGTGCCAGTAGTATCCAACAGGGGGACACTGAAGCTTTCTTT.

This clonotype was counted many times. The chain recombines TRBV29-1 with TRBJ2-7, with TRBD1 matching over 10 bases. J gave up 6 bases and V 4 bases, and 6 bases lay outside the gene matches. The CDR3 loop spans 13 amino acids. CDR1 and CDR2 (germline): SQVTM, ANQGSEA. CDR3 sequence (DNA): TGCAGCGTTGCCGGGACAGGGGCGGGCGAGCAGTACTTC. Residues: CSVAGTGAGEQYF.

This clonotype was seen repeatedly, ten times or more. The chain combines TRBV7-8 with TRBJ1-3, with D unresolved. The CDR3 has 12 amino acids. Per the germline V gene, CDR1 is SGHVS and CDR2 is FQNEAQ. Trimming removed 1 base at V and 7 bases at J, with 5 bases between. The CDR3 nucleotides are TGTGCCAGCAGCTTAGGGAGTAACACCATATATTTT. It specifies CASSLGSNTIYF.

The chain recombines TRBV25-1 with TRBJ2-7; a weak D match, TRBD1 (6 bases). The germline V and J ends were trimmed by 4 bases and 2 bases, with 12 bases remaining between them. Germline assignment: CDR1 MGHDK and CDR2 SYGVNS. The CDR3 covers 14 residues. The CDR3 nucleotides are TGTGCCAGCAGTGCTCAGGGGCCTCCCTACGAGCAGTACTTC. It yields the protein CASSAQGPPYEQYF.

The chain recombines TRBV6-1 with TRBJ1-1; no firm D call. V gave up 6 bases and J gave up 1 base, with 9 bases separating them. CDR3 size: 13 residues. Germline CDR1 reads MNHNS; CDR2 reads SASEGT. As DNA, the CDR3 is TGTGCCAGCAGGAAGAAGGAGAACACTGAAGCTTTCTTT. Its protein product is CASRKKENTEAFF.

This clonotype came up many times. The CDR3, as DNA: TGTGCCAGCAGTGCGGTGAACTATGGCTACACCTTC. Translating it yields CASSAVNYGYTF. This rearrangement joins TRBV2 to TRBJ1-2; D unclear. Germline loops: CDR1 SNHLY, CDR2 FYNNEI. The V end was cut by 4 bases, the J end by 2 bases, with 5 bases between. The CDR3 contains 12 residues.

The rearrangement uses TRBV28 and TRBJ2-3; D is unclear. Trimming pared 8 bases from V and 1 base from J, leaving 7 bases between. This CDR3 has 12 residues. Germline V CDR1 and CDR2: MDHEN, SYDVKM. This CDR3 is CASGLRTDTQYF. In DNA, the CDR3 is TGTGCCAGCGGCCTGCGCACAGATACGCAGTATTTT.

Comments on this clonotype: A much larger clone differs by one base, so this may be a read error. This chain joins TRBV6-1 and TRBJ2-3, with 8 bases that match TRBD2. CDR1 is MNHNS, CDR2 SASEGT, per germline. With V trimmed by 5 bases and J by 2 bases, 3 bases remained unmatched. CDR3 size: 14 residues. This CDR3 reads CASSHSGVTDTQYF. CDR3 bases: TGTGCCAGCAGTCATAGCGGGGTCACAGATACGCAGTATTTT.

The table lists this clonotype with many counts. The chain combines TRBV27 with TRBJ1-5; D is unresolved. Per germline, CDR1 MNHEY and CDR2 SMNVEV (reference sequence). CDR3 length: 15 residues. V shed 6 bases and J shed 3 bases, with 15 bases lying between them. The DNA of the CDR3 is TGTGCCAGCAGCACCGATGGACTGAACAATCAGCCCCAGCATTTT. Translated: CASSTDGLNNQPQHF.

This chain links TRBV4-1 with TRBJ2-5; 8 nucleotides agree with TRBD2. Germline loops: CDR1 MGHRA, CDR2 YSYEKL. CDR3 length: 15 residues. J was trimmed by 4 bases and V by 3 bases; bases with no gene match: 7. The CDR3 here is CASSQLSGGRETQYF. DNA for the CDR3: TGCGCCAGCAGCCAGCTATCGGGGGGGCGAGAGACCCAGTACTTC.

This clonotype has a count of ten or more. V is TRBV4-2 and J is TRBJ1-1; the match to TRBD1 covers 7 bases. CDR1 and CDR2 from the germline V gene are LGHNA and YNFKEQ. The CDR3 length is 15 residues. After removal of 4 bases from V and 4 bases from J, the junction contained 9 bases not matched to a gene. The CDR3 DNA follows: TGTGCCAGCAGCCTCGGGAGACAGGGACTCACTGAAGCTTTCTTT. It yields the protein CASSLGRQGLTEAFF.

This clonotype was observed many times. This rearrangement joins TRBV12-3 or TRBV12-4 to TRBJ2-7, with D perhaps matching TRBD1 (6 bases). The CDR3 spans 14 residues. V lost 2 bases to trimming and J lost 0 bases, with 8 bases between them. The CDR3 loop reads CASSLWDISYEQYF. In DNA, the CDR3 is TGTGCCAGCAGTTTATGGGACATCTCCTACGAGCAGTACTTC.

This clonotype was detected ten times or more. This may be a read error: a much more frequent sequence differs by one nucleotide. The chain carries TRBV11-2 and TRBJ1-6, with D hard to call. Germline loops: CDR1 SGHAT, CDR2 FQNNGV. The CDR3 consists of 15 residues. CDR3 sequence: CASSLDPGRNSHLHF. The CDR3 DNA reads TGTGCCAGCAGCTTAGATCCGGGCAGAAATTCACACCTCCACTTT.

This clonotype was counted many times. This rearrangement joins TRBV24-1 to TRBJ2-2; no reliable D call. The CDR3 is 13 amino acids. Germline V CDR1 and CDR2: KGHDR, SFDVKD. V shed 7 bases and J shed 3 bases, with 8 bases lying between them. The CDR3 coding sequence is TGTGCCACCAGGGCGTTGGACACCGGGGAGCTGTTTTTT. This encodes CATRALDTGELFF.